These 10 T cell receptor beta chains share one sample of origin, sequenced in a study of blood T cell repertoires in COVID-19. The protocol was immunoSEQ multiplex PCR, while the TCRdb copy is restricted to in-frame clones and leaves out a portion. The sample shows 150,000 to 200,000 clones, approximately 90% of them seen only once. The sequenced sample was peripheral blood. Receptor source: a man between 70 and 80 years old with active or convalescent COVID-19.

V gene TRBV28 combines with J gene TRBJ1-5; D not certain. CDR1 and CDR2 from the germline V gene are MDHEN and SYDVKM. The CDR3 contains 13 residues. Trimming removed 3 bases at V and 1 base at J, with 4 bases between. CDR3 in DNA: TGTGCCAGCAGTTTCTCCAGCAATCAGCCCCAGCATTTT. This sequence encodes CASSFSSNQPQHF.

The chain employs TRBV24-1 and TRBJ1-5; tentative D call: TRBD1 (5 bases). V gave up 4 bases and J gave up 5 bases, with 11 bases separating them. This CDR3 has 14 residues. CDR1 KGHDR and CDR2 SFDVKD come from the germline V gene. The CDR3 here is CATSDRDFYQPQHF. For the CDR3, the DNA is TGTGCCACCAGTGACCGGGACTTCTATCAGCCCCAGCATTTT.

This clone was recorded only once. The gene calls are TRBV27 and TRBJ1-1; 7 nucleotides agree with TRBD1. There are 11 residues in the CDR3. Germline CDR1 and CDR2: MNHEY and SMNVEV (reference sequence). V was pared by 6 bases and J by 8 bases, with 3 bases of the junction left unmatched. CDR3 loop: CASRGRGEAFF. DNA of the CDR3: TGTGCCAGCAGGGGCAGGGGGGAAGCTTTCTTT.

This rearrangement joins TRBV12-3 or TRBV12-4 to TRBJ1-1; no definite D call. The CDR3 sequence is 13 residues long. V was trimmed by 6 bases and J by 4 bases, leaving 12 bases between them. CDR3 bases: TGTGCCAGCAGCCTGAACAGAATCACTGAAGCTTTCTTT. The encoded protein is CASSLNRITEAFF.

The chain employs TRBV5-1 and TRBJ2-7; 8 bases agree with TRBD1. Unmatched junction bases numbered 4, after V lost 0 bases and J lost 2 bases. The CDR3 is made up of 15 amino acids. Germline V gene sequence: CDR1 SGHRS, CDR2 YFSETQ. This chain's CDR3 is CASSLAGTGAYEQYF. CDR3 nucleotide sequence: TGCGCCAGCAGCTTGGCCGGGACAGGAGCCTACGAGCAGTACTTC.

This chain joins TRBV5-1 and TRBJ2-1; 10 bases are shared with TRBD2. Per the germline V gene, CDR1 is SGHRS and CDR2 is YFSETQ. CDR3 length: 17 residues. V lost 2 bases to trimming and J lost 7 bases; unmatched junction nucleotides: 12. The DNA of the CDR3 is TGCGCCAGCAGCTTTCTGGCTAGCGGGAGAGTAGTGAATGAGCAGTTCTTC. This translates into CASSFLASGRVVNEQFF.

This rearrangement joins TRBV7-2 to TRBJ1-2; D may be TRBD1 (6 bases). Germline CDR1 and CDR2: SGHTA and FQGNSA. Trimming removed 5 bases at V and 8 bases at J, with 18 bases between. The CDR3 is 14 residues long. The CDR3 loop is CASSNLIRGQGYTF. The DNA of the CDR3 is TGTGCCAGCAGCAACCTTATCAGGGGTCAAGGCTACACCTTC.

This clone has only one observation. CDR3 sequence reads: CASSRGGGDNEQFF. CDR3 nucleotides: TGTGCCAGCAGCCGAGGTGGGGGGGACAATGAGCAGTTCTTC. This chain links TRBV7-8 with TRBJ2-1; 7 positions match TRBD2. V gave up 5 bases and J gave up 5 bases; unmatched junction bases: 6. This CDR3 spans 14 amino acids. Germline V gene data show CDR1 as SGHVS and CDR2 as FQNEAQ.

The J gene is TRBJ2-7, the V gene TRBV9; 8 positions agree with TRBD1. The junction had 6 bases not matched to a gene; V was cut back by 4 bases and J by 3 bases. CDR3 size: 14 residues. CDR1 is SGDLS, CDR2 YYNGEE, per germline. Written as DNA, the CDR3 is TGTGCCAGCAGCTACAGGACAGGGAACTACGAGCAGTACTTC. Its protein is CASSYRTGNYEQYF.

The CDR3 loop is CATSDSGLAGTNTGELFF. For the CDR3, the DNA is TGTGCCACCAGTGACTCGGGACTAGCGGGGACGAACACCGGGGAGCTGTTTTTT. V usage is TRBV24-1 and J usage is TRBJ2-2; 13 bases map to TRBD2. This CDR3 spans 18 amino acids. With V trimmed by 4 bases and J by 0 bases, 4 bases remained unmatched. The germline V gene encodes CDR1 KGHDR and CDR2 SFDVKD.